The sequence of this T cell receptor beta chain was determined in a study of T cell repertoires in cytomegalovirus infection. Across the whole study: CMV infection plus the matching HLA type was flagged by public TCR beta signatures.

MiXCR was run by TCRdb on the reads, yielding one entry per CDR3 protein. The data contain roughly 990,000 distinct CDR3 sequences, approximately 30% of them singletons. Study-wide results and caveats: Cumulative frequency (of public TCR beta family members) identified carriers of CMV plus the relevant HLA.

This clonotype was found a few times. Its antigen is as yet unknown. The V end was cut by 3 bases, the J end by 6 bases, with 14 bases between. The CDR3 has 14 amino acids. The TCR originated in a human donor in good health (CMV status not recorded). Some clones in this sample may be carry-over from other donors' samples. This chain connects TRBV12-3 or TRBV12-4 to TRBJ1-1; D unresolved. This specimen consisted of cultured CD8+ T cells from PBMCs, obtained from culture after CMV antigen stimulation. The CDR3 DNA is TGTGCCAGCAGTTTCTCGGGCGGGCATGCTGAAGCTTTCTTT. Encoded protein: CASSFSGGHAEAFF.